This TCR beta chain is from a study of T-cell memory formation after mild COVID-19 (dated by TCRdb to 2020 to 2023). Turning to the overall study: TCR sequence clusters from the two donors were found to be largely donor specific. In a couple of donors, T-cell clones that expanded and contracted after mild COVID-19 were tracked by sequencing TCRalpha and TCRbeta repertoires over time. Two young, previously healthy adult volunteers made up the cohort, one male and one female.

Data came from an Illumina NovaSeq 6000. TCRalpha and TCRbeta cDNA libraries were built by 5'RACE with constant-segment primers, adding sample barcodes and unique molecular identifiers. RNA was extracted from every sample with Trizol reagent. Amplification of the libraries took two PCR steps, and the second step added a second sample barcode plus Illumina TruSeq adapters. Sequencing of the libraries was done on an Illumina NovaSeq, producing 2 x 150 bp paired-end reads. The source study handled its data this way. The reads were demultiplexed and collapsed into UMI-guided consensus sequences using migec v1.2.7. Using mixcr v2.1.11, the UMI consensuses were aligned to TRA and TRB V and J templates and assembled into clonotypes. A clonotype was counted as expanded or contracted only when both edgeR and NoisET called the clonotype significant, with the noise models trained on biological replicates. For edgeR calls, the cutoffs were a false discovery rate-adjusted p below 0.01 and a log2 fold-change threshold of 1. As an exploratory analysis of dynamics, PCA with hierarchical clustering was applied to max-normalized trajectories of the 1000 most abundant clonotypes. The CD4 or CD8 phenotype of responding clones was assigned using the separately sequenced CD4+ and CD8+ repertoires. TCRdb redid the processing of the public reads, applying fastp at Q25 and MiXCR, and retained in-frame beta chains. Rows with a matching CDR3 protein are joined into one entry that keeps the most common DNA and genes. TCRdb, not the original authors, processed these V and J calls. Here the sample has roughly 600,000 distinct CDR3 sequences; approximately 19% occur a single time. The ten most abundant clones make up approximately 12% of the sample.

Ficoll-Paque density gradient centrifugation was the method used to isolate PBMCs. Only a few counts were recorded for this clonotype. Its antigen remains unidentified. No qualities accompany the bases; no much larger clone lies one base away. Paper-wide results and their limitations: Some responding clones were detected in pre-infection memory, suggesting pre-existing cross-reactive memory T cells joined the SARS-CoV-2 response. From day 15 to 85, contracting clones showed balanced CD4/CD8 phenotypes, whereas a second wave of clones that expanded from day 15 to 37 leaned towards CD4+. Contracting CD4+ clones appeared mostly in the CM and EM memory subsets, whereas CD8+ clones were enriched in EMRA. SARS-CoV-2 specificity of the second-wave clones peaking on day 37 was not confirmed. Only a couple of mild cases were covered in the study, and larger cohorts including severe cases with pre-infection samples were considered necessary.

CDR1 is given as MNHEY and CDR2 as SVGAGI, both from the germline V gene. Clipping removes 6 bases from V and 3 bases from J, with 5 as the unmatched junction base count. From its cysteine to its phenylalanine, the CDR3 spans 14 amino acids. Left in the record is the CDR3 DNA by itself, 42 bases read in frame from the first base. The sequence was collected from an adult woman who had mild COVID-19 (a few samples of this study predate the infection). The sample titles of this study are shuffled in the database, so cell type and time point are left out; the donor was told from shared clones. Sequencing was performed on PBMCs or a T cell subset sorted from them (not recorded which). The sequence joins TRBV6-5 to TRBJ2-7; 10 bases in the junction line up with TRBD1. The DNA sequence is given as TGTGCCAGCAGGGGGGACAGGGGTAACTACGAGCAGTACTTC. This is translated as CASRGDRGNYEQYF.